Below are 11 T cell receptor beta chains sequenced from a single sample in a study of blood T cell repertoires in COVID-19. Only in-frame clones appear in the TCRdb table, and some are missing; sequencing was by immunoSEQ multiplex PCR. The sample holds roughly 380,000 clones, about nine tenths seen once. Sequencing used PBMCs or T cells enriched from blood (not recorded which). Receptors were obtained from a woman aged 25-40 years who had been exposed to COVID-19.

CDR3 protein: CASRFTGGSEAFF. The DNA of the CDR3 is TGTGCCAGCAGATTTACAGGGGGCTCTGAAGCTTTCTTT. The genes are TRBV5-4 and TRBJ1-1; 9 bases agree with TRBD1. Per germline, CDR1 SGHNT and CDR2 YYREEE (reference sequence). V lost 5 bases and J lost 6; bases outside the gene matches: 5. The CDR3 has 13 residues. The whole variable domain, filled in from reference TRBV5-4 and TRBJ1-1, reads ETGVTQSPTHLIKTRGQQVTLRCSSQSGHNTVSWYQQALGQGPQFIFQYYREEENGRGNFPPRFSGLQFPNYSSELNVNALELDDSALYLCASRFTGGSEAFFGQGTRLTVV.

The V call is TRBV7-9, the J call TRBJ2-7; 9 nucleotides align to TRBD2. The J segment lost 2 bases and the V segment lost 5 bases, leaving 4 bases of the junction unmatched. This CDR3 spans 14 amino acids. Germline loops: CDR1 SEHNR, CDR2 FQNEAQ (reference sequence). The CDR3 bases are TGTGCCAGCAGCCCGCCTAGCGGGACCTACGAGCAGTACTTC. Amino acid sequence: CASSPPSGTYEQYF. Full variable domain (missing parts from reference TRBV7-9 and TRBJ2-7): DTGVSQNPRHKITKRGQNVTFRCDPISEHNRLYWYRQTLGQGPEFLTYFQNEAQLEKSRLLSDRFSAERPKGSFSTLEIQRTEQGDSAMYLCASSPPSGTYEQYFGPGTRLTVT.

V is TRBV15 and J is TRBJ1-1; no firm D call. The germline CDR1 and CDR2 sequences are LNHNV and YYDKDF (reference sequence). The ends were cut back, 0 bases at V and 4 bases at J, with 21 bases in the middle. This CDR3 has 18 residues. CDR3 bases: TGTGCCACCAGCAGAGATCGTGGATGGGCTCCCGCGAGCACTGAAGCTTTCTTT. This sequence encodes CATSRDRGWAPASTEAFF.

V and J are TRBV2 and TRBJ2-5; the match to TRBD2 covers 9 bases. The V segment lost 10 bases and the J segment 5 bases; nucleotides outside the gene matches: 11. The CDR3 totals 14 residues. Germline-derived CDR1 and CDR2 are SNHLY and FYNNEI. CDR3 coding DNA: TGTGCCACCACCTCTAGCGGGATAGTCGAGACCCAGTACTTC. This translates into CATTSSGIVETQYF.

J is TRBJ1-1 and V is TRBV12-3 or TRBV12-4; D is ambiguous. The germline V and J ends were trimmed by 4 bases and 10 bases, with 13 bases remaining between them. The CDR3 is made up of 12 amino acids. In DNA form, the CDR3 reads TGTGCCAGCAGTTCTCAAGAAAGGAGAGCTTTCTTT. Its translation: CASSSQERRAFF.

CDR3 bases: TGTGCCAGTAGTCCGCGACAGGGCGGGAACTATGGCTACACCTTC. It translates to CASSPRQGGNYGYTF. The chain uses TRBV19 and TRBJ1-2, with TRBD1 matching 7 bases. Germline CDR1 reads LNHDA; CDR2 reads SQIVND (reference sequence). CDR3 length: 15 amino acids. Trimming cost V 5 bases and J 2 bases; bases outside gene matches: 8.

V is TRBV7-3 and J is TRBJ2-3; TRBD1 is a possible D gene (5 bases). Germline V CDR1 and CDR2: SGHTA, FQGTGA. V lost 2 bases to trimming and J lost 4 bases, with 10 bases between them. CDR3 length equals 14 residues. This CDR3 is CASSLWQGPDTQYF. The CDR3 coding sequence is TGTGCCAGCAGCTTATGGCAGGGCCCAGATACGCAGTATTTT.

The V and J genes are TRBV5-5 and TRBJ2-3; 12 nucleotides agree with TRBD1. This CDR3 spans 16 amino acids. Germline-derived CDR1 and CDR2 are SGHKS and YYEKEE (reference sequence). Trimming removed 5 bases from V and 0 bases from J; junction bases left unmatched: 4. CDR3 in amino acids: CASSRDRGLSTDTQYF. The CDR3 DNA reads TGTGCCAGCAGTAGGGACAGGGGGCTTAGCACAGATACGCAGTATTTT.

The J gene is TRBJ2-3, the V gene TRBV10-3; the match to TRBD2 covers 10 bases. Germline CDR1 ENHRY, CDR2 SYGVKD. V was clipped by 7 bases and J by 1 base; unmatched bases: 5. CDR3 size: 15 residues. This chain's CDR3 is CAITEGLAGTDTQYF. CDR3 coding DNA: TGTGCCATCACCGAAGGACTAGCGGGCACAGATACGCAGTATTTT.

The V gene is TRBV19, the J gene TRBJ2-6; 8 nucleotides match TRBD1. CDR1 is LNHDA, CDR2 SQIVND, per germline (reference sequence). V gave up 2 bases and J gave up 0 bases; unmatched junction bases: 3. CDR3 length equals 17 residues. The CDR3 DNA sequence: TGTGCCAGTAGTATATCAACAGGGGGCTCTGGGGCCAACGTCCTGACTTTC. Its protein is CASSISTGGSGANVLTF.

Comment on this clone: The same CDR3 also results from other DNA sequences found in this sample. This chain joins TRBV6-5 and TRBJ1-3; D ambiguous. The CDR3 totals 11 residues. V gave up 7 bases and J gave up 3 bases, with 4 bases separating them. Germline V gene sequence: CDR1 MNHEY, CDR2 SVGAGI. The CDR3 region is CASTLGNTIYF. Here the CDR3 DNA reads TGTGCCAGCACCCTTGGAAACACCATATATTTT.